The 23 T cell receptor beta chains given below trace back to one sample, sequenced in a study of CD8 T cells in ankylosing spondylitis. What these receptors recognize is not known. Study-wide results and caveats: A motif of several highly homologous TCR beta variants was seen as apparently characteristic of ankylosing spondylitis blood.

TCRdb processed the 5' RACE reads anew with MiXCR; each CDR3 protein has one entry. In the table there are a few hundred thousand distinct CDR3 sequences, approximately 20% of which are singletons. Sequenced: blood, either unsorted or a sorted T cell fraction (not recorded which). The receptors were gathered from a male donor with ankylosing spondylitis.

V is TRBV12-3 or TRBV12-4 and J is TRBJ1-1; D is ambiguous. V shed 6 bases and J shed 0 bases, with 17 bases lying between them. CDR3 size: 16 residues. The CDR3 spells CASRSLLAGMNTEAFF. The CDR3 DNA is TGTGCCAGCAGATCACTCCTAGCTGGGATGAACACTGAAGCTTTCTTT.

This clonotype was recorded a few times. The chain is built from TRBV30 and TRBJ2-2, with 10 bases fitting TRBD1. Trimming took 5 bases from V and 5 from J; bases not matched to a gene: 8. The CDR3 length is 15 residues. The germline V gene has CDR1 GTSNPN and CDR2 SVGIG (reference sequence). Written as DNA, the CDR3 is TGTGCCTGGTCTCCGGGACAGGGGACAACCGGGGAGCTGTTTTTT. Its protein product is CAWSPGQGTTGELFF.

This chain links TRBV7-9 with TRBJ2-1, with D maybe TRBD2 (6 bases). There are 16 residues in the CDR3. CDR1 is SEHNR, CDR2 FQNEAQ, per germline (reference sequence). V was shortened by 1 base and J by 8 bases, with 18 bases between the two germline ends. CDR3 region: CASSLGRRLGTDEQFF. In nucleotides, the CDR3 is TGTGCCAGCAGCTTAGGTAGGAGACTAGGGACGGATGAGCAGTTCTTC.

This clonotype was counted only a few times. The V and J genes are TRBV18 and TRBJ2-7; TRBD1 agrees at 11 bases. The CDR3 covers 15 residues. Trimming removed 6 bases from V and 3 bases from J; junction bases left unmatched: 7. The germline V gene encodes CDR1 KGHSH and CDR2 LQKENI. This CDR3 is CASSQAGTGGYEQYF. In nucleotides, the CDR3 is TGTGCCAGCTCCCAAGCCGGGACAGGGGGCTACGAGCAGTACTTC.

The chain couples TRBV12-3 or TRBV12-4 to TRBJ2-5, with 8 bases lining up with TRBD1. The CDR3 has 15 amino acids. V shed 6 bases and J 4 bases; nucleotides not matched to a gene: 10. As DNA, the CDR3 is TGTGCCAGCAGAGATCGGACAGGGCGTTCAGAGACCCAGTACTTC. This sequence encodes CASRDRTGRSETQYF.

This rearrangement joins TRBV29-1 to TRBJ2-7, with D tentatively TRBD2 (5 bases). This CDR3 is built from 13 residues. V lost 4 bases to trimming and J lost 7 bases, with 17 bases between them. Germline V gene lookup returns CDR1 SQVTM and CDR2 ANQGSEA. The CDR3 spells CSVGPGTSLEQYF. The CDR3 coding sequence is TGCAGCGTTGGACCGGGAACCTCCTTAGAGCAGTACTTC.

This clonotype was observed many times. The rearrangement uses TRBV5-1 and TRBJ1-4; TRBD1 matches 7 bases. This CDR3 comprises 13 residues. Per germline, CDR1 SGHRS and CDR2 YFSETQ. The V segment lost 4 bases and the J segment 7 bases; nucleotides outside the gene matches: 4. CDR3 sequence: CASSLAGGEKLFF. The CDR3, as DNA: TGCGCCAGCAGCCTTGCAGGGGGTGAAAAACTGTTTTTT.

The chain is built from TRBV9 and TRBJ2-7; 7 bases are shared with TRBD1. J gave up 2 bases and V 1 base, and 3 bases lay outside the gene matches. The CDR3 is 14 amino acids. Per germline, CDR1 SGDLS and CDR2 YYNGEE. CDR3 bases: TGTGCCAGCAGCGTAACAGGGGTCGCCTACGAGCAGTACTTC. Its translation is CASSVTGVAYEQYF.

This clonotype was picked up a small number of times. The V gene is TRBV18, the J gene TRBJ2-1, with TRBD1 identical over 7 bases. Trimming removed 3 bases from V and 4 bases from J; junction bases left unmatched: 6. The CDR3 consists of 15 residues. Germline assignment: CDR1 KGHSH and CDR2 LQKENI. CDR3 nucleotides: TGTGCCAGCTCACCCGGGACAGACATTTACAATGAGCAGTTCTTC. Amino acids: CASSPGTDIYNEQFF.

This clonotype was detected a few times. CDR3: CSTERGTGELFF. The CDR3 region has the DNA TGCAGCACGGAGCGGGGTACCGGGGAGCTGTTTTTT. The chain joins TRBV29-1 to TRBJ2-2; TRBD2 matches 7 bases. The CDR3 has 12 amino acids. Germline V gene sequence: CDR1 SQVTM, CDR2 ANQGSEA. V gave up 8 bases and J gave up 5 bases; unmatched junction bases: 5.

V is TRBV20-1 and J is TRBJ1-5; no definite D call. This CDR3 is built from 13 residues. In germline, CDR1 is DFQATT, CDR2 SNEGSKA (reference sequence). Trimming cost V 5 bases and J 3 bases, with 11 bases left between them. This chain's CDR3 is CSAAGRINQPQHF. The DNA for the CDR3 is TGCAGTGCTGCCGGACGGATCAATCAGCCCCAGCATTTT.

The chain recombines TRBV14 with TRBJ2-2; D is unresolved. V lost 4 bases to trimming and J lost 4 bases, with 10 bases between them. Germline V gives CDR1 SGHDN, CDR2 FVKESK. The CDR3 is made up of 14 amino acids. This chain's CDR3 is CASSLSLLTGELFF. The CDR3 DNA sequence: TGTGCCAGCAGCCTAAGCCTTCTCACCGGGGAGCTGTTTTTT.

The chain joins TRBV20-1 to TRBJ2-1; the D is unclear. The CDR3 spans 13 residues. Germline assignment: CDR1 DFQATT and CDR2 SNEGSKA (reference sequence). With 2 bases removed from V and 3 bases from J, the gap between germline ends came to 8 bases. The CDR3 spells CSARLGGYNEQFF. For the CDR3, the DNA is TGCAGTGCTAGACTCGGTGGCTACAATGAGCAGTTCTTC.

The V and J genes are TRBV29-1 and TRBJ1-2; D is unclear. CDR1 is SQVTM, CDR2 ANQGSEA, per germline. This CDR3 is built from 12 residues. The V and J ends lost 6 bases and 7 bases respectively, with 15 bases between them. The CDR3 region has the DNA TGCAGCGTCCTACCCGGCGTGTCTGGCTACACCTTC. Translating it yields CSVLPGVSGYTF.

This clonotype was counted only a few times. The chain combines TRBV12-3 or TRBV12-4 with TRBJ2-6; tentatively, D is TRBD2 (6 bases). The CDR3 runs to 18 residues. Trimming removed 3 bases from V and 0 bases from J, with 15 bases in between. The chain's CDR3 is CASSFLPGRGSGANVLTF. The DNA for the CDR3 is TGTGCCAGCAGTTTTCTCCCGGGGCGGGGCTCTGGGGCCAACGTCCTGACTTTC.

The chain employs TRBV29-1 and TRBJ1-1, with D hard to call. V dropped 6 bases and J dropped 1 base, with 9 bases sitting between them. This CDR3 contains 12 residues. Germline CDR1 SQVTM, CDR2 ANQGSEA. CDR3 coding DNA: TGCAGCGTGACACAGCAGAACACTGAAGCTTTCTTT. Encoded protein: CSVTQQNTEAFF.

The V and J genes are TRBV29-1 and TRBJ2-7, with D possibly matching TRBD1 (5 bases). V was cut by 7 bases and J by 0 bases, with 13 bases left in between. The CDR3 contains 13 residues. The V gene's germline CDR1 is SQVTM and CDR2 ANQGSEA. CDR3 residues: CSARRQSSYEQYF. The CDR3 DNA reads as TGCAGCGCGCGGAGACAGAGCTCCTACGAGCAGTACTTC.

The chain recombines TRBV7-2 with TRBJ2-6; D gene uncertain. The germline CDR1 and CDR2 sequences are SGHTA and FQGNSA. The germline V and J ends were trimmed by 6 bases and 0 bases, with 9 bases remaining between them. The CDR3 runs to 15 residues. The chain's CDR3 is CASSSEISGANVLTF. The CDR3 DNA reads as TGTGCCAGCAGTAGTGAGATCTCTGGGGCCAACGTCCTGACTTTC.

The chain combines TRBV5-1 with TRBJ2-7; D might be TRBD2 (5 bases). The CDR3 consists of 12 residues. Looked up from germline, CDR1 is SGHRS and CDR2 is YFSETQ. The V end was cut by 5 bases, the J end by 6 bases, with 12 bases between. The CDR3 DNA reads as TGCGCCAGCAGGGACTCCACCGCCGAGCAGTACTTC. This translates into CASRDSTAEQYF.

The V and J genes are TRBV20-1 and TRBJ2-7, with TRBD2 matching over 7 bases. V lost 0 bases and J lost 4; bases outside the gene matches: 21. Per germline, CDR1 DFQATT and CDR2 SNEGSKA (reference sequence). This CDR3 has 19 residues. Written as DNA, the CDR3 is TGCAGTGCTAGAGATCGTCGCCTAGCGGCAGAACTTGGTGGATACGAGCAGTACTTC. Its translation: CSARDRRLAAELGGYEQYF.

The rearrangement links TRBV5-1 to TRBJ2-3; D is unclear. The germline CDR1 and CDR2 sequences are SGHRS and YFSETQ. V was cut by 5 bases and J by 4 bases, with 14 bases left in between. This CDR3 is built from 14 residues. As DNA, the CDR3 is TGCGCCAGCAGAGTAGACTTCGGTTCAGATACGCAGTATTTT. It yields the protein CASRVDFGSDTQYF.

Here the CDR3 reads CASSIRGQGPTDTQYF. CDR3 coding DNA: TGTGCCAGTAGTATCCGGGGACAGGGTCCCACAGATACGCAGTATTTT. The gene calls are TRBV19 and TRBJ2-3; 9 bases are a match to TRBD1. CDR1 and CDR2 (germline): LNHDA, SQIVND (reference sequence). Trimming at V came to 3 bases and at J to 2 bases, leaving 6 bases not matched to a gene. This CDR3 has 16 residues.

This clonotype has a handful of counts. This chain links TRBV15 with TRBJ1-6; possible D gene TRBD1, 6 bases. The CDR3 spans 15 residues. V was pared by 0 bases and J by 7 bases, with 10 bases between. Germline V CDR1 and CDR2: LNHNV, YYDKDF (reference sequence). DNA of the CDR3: TGTGCCACCAGCAGAGATACCCAGGGGAATTCACCCCTCCACTTT. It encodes CATSRDTQGNSPLHF.